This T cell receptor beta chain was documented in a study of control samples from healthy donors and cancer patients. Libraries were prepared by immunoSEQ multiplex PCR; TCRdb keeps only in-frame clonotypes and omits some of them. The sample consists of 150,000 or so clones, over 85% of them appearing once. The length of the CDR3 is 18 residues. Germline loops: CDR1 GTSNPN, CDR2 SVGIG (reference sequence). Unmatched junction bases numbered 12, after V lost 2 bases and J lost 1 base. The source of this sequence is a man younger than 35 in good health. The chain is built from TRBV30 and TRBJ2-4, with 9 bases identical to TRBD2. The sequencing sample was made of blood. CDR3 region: CAWSTLELRGGAKNIQYF. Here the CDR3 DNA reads TGTGCCTGGAGTACCCTGGAGTTGCGGGGGGGTGCCAAAAACATTCAGTACTTC.